Below, 11 T cell receptor beta chains from the same sample are listed, as sequenced in a study of blood T cell repertoires in COVID-19. The protocol was immunoSEQ multiplex PCR, while the TCRdb copy is restricted to in-frame clones and leaves out a portion. Among a few hundred thousand clones listed, approximately 86% were seen once. The specimen sequenced was peripheral blood. The receptors were gathered from a man younger than 30 with active or convalescent COVID-19.

In this sample, this clone turned up a few times. V usage is TRBV28 and J usage is TRBJ2-1; D possibly corresponds to TRBD2 (6 bases). V lost 2 bases and J lost 4, with 15 bases in between. CDR1 and CDR2 (germline): MDHEN, SYDVKM. The CDR3 extends over 16 amino acids. DNA for the CDR3: TGTGCCAGCAGTTTACAGGGACTTGGGGCGTACAATGAGCAGTTCTTC. It yields the protein CASSLQGLGAYNEQFF.

In regard to this clone: The junction does not match germline at one end; this may be a read error. The chain joins TRBV5-1 to TRBJ2-6; D is ambiguous. This CDR3 region has 13 residues. CDR1 and CDR2 (germline): SGHRS, YFSETQ. The CDR3 spells CASSSAGANVLTF. In nucleotides, the CDR3 is TGCGCCAGTAGCTCCGCGGGGGCCAACGTCCTGACTTTC.

This chain connects TRBV6-2 or TRBV6-3 to TRBJ2-7; D may be TRBD1 (5 bases). The length of the CDR3 is 12 residues. The germline V and J ends were trimmed by 6 bases and 10 bases, with 16 bases remaining between them. Germline V gene data show CDR1 as MNHEY and CDR2 as SVGEGT. CDR3 sequence (DNA): TGTGCCAGCAGATACGGGCAGGGATCCCAGTACTTC. This gives the protein CASRYGQGSQYF.

This sequence joins TRBV7-9 and TRBJ1-1; 10 positions agree with TRBD1. The V and J ends lost 2 bases and 10 bases, in that order; junction bases with no gene match: 10. The CDR3 spans 15 residues. CDR1 and CDR2 from the germline V gene are SEHNR and FQNEAQ (reference sequence). The CDR3 protein is CASSLSYPGTGAAFF. The CDR3, as DNA: TGTGCCAGCAGCTTATCTTACCCCGGGACAGGGGCAGCTTTCTTT.

The chain couples TRBV7-6 to TRBJ2-3, with a tentative D call TRBD2 (5 bases). Germline CDR1 is SGHVS and CDR2 is FNYEAQ. Trimming removed 7 bases from V and 4 bases from J, with 21 bases in between. This CDR3 contains 16 residues. This CDR3 reads CASNMEEDERPDTQYF. In DNA form, the CDR3 reads TGTGCCAGCAACATGGAGGAAGATGAGAGGCCAGATACGCAGTATTTT. Drawing the rest from reference TRBV7-6 and TRBJ2-3, the complete variable domain is GAGVSQSPRYKVTKRGQDVALRCDPISGHVSLYWYRQALGQGPEFLTYFNYEAQQDKSGLPNDRFSAERPEGSISTLTIQRTEQRDSAMYRCASNMEEDERPDTQYFGPGTRLTVL.

The J gene is TRBJ1-2, the V gene TRBV28; weak D call: TRBD1 (5 bases). The CDR3 length is 15 residues. The germline gives CDR1 MDHEN, CDR2 SYDVKM. The ends were cut back, 5 bases at V and 0 bases at J, with 13 bases in the middle. For the CDR3, the DNA is TGTGCCAGCAGTCAACAGGAGCCCCCTAACTATGGCTACACCTTC. Its translation: CASSQQEPPNYGYTF.

This clone was counted only a few times. The chain has TRBV10-1 and TRBJ1-4; TRBD1 aligns across 12 bases. Germline values: CDR1 WNHNN, CDR2 SYGVQD (reference sequence). With 0 bases clipped from V and 3 bases from J, the junction kept 5 bases outside the gene matches. CDR3 length: 18 residues. The CDR3 DNA reads TGCGCCAGCAGTGAGTCGACAGGGACAGGGGGCCCTAATGAAAAACTGTTTTTT. Encoded protein: CASSESTGTGGPNEKLFF.

This sequence joins TRBV6-2 or TRBV6-3 and TRBJ2-1, with D possibly being TRBD1 (6 bases). The CDR3 extends over 16 amino acids. The germline V and J ends were trimmed by 2 bases and 6 bases, with 17 bases remaining between them. Looked up from germline, CDR1 is MNHEY and CDR2 is SVGEGT. CDR3 nucleotides: TGTGCCAGCAGTTACGATGGGCAGGGGCGCTCCAATGAGCAGTTCTTC. This sequence encodes CASSYDGQGRSNEQFF.

V gene TRBV2 combines with J gene TRBJ1-2, with TRBD1 matching 11 bases. This CDR3 is built from 13 residues. CDR1 is SNHLY and CDR2 is FYNNEI in the germline V gene. After removal of 7 bases from V and 8 bases from J, the junction contained 6 bases not matched to a gene. CDR3 region: CASIGTGGPGYTF. The CDR3 DNA reads as TGTGCCAGCATCGGGACAGGGGGACCGGGCTACACCTTC.

In this sample, this clone turned up a few times. The chain links TRBV4-3 to TRBJ2-1, with unresolved D. Germline V CDR1 and CDR2: LGHNA, YSLEER. This CDR3 comprises 14 residues. V was cut by 9 bases and J by 5 bases, with 17 bases left in between. CDR3 loop: CASSPQYPNNEQFF. The CDR3 bases are TGCGCCAGTTCCCCGCAGTACCCAAACAATGAGCAGTTCTTC.

The chain links TRBV4-1 to TRBJ2-1; 13 positions match TRBD2. Per the germline V gene, CDR1 is MGHRA and CDR2 is YSYEKL. With 4 bases clipped from V and 5 bases from J, the junction kept 5 bases outside the gene matches. CDR3 length: 16 residues. For the CDR3, the DNA is TGCGCCAGCAGCCTGAAGGGACTAGCGGGGAACAATGAGCAGTTCTTC. Its translation is CASSLKGLAGNNEQFF.